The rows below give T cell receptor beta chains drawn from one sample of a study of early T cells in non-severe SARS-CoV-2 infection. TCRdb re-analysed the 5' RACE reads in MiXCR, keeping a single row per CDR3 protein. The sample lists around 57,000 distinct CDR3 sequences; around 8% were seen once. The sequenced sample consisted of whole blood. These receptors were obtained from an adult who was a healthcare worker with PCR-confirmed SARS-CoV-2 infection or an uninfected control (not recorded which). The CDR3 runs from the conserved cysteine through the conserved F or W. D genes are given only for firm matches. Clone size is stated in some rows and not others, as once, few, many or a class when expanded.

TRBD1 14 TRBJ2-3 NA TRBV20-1 CSTRTGGAMYTQYF TGCAGTACTCGGACAGGGGGCGCGATGTATACGCAGTATTTT
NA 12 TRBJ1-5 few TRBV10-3 CAISELDQPQHF TGTGCCATCAGTGAGTTAGATCAGCCCCAGCATTTT
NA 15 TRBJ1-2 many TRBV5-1 CASSLNSGGNYGYTF TGCGCCAGCAGCTTAAATTCTGGGGGAAACTATGGCTACACCTTC
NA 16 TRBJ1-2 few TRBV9 CASSARRAGRNYGYTF TGTGCCAGCAGCGCACGGAGGGCAGGGCGGAACTATGGCTACACCTTC
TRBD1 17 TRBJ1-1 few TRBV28 CASNRGTVYRGRTEAFF TGTGCCAGCAACCGAGGGACGGTTTACAGGGGGAGGACTGAAGCTTTCTTT
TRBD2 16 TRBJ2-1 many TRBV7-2 CASSSVAGGPYNEQFF TGTGCCAGCAGCAGCGTGGCGGGAGGGCCCTACAATGAGCAGTTCTTC
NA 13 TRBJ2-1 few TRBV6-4 CASSVAGGYEQFF TGTGCCAGCAGTGTTGCAGGGGGGTATGAGCAGTTCTTC
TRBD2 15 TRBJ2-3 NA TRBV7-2 CASSLPGGPQVTQYF TGTGCCAGCAGCTTGCCGGGAGGCCCTCAGGTGACGCAGTATTTT
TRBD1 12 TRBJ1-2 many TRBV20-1 CSAWTGNYGYTF TGCAGTGCTTGGACAGGGAACTATGGCTACACCTTC
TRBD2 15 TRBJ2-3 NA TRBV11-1 CASSPSGVDTDTQYF TGTGCCAGCAGCCCTAGCGGAGTGGATACAGATACGCAGTATTTT
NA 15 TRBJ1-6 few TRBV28 CASIMGQGSGSPLHF TGTGCCAGCATCATGGGGCAGGGCTCTGGGTCACCCCTCCACTTT
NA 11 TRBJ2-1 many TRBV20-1 CSARPGYEQFF TGCAGTGCTAGACCCGGGTATGAGCAGTTCTTC
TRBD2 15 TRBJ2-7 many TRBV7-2 CASSLFSGSENEQYF TGTGCCAGCAGCCTATTTAGCGGGAGTGAGAACGAGCAGTACTTC
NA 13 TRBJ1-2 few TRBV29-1 CSVAGGSDYGYTF TGCAGCGTTGCGGGGGGATCGGACTATGGCTACACCTTC